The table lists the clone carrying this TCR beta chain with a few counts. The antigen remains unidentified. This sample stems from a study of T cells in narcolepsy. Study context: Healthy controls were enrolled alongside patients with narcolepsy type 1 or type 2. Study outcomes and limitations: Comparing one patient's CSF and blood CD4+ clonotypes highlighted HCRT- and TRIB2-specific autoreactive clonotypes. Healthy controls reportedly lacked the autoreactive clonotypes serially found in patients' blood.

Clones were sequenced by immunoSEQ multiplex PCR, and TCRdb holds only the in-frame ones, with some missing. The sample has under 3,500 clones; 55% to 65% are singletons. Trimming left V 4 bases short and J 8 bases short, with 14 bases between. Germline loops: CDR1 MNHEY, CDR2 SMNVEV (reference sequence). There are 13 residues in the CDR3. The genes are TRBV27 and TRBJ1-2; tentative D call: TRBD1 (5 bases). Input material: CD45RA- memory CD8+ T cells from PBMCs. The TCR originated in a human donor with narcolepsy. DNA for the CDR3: TGTGCCAGCAGTTGGGGCTTTTCCGGCGGCTACACCTTC. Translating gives CASSWGFSGGYTF.